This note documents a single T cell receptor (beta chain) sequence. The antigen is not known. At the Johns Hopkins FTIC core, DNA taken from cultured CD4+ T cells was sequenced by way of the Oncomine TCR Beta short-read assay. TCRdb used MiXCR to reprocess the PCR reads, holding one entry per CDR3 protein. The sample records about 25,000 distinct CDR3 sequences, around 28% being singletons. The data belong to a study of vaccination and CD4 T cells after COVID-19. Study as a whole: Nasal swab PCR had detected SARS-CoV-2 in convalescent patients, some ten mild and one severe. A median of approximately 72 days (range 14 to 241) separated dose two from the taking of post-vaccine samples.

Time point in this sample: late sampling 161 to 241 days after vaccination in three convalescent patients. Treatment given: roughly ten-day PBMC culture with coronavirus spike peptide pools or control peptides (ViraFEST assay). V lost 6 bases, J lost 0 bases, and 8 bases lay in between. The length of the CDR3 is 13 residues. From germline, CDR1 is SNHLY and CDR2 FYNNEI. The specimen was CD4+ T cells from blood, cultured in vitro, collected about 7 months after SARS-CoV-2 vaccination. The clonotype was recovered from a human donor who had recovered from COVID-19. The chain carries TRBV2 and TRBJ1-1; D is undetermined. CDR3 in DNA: TGTGCCAGCAGCGCCGAATTGAACACTGAAGCTTTCTTT. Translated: CASSAELNTEAFF.